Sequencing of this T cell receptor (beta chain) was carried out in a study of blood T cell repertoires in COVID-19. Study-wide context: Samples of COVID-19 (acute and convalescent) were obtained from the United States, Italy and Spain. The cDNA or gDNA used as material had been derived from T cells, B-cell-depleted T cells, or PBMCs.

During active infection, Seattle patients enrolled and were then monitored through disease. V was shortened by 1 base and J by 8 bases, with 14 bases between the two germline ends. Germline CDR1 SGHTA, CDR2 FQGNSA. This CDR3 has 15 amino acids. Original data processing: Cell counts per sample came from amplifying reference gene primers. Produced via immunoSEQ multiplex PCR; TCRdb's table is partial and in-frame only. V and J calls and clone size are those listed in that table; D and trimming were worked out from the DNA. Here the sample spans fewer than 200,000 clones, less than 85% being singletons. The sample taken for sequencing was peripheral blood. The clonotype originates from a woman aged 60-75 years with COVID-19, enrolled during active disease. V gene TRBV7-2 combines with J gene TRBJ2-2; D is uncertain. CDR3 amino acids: CASSLGTTFRGELFF. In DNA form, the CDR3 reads TGTGCCAGCAGCTTAGGAACTACCTTTAGAGGGGAGCTGTTTTTT.